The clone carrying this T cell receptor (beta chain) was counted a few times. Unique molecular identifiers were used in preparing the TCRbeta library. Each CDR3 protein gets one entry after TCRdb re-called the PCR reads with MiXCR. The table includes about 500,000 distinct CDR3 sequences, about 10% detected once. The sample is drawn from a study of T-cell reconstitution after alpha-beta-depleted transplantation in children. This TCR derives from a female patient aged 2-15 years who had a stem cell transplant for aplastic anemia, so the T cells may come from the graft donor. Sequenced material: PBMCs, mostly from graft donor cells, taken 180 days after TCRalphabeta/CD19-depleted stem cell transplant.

The CDR3 region is CASSLAGLAGGRETQYF. As DNA, the CDR3 is TGCGCCAGCAGCTTGGCCGGACTAGCGGGAGGACGGGAGACCCAGTACTTC. The chain employs TRBV5-1 and TRBJ2-5; 14 nucleotides line up with TRBD2. With V trimmed by 0 bases and J by 5 bases, 6 bases remained unmatched. The CDR3 covers 17 residues. The germline V gene has CDR1 SGHRS and CDR2 YFSETQ.